The rows below give T cell receptor beta chains drawn from one sample of a study of OX40 agonist ivuxolimab in advanced cancers. The assay was immunoSEQ multiplex PCR, and TCRdb's table has in-frame clones only and misses some. The sample holds tens of thousands of clones, 81% seen once. The sample in question was CD4+ or CD8+ T cells sorted from blood, obtained in a trial of the OX40 agonist ivuxolimab. Receptor source: an adult with an advanced solid tumor such as melanoma, head and neck, liver or kidney cancer. CDR3s include the opening cysteine and the closing phenylalanine or tryptophan. D genes are given only for firm matches. Part of the rows lack a size; the others show once, few, many or a class for expanded clones.

V: TRBV11-3; J: TRBJ2-2; D: TRBD1; size: .; DNA: TGTGCCAGCAGCGCAAAGGGACAGGAGAACACCGGGGAGCTGTTTTTT; CDR3: CASSAKGQENTGELFF
V: TRBV27; J: TRBJ1-6; D: TRBD1; size: .; DNA: TGTGCCAGCAGTTTAAGCCCAGGGGGGTATTCACCCCTCCACTTT; CDR3: CASSLSPGGYSPLHF
V: TRBV11-3; J: TRBJ2-1; D: .; size: .; DNA: TGTGCCAGCCAGCCTGGGGGGGCCGTGGGTTCCTACAATGAGCAGTTCTTC; CDR3: CASQPGGAVGSYNEQFF
V: TRBV7-2; J: TRBJ1-1; D: TRBD1; size: once; DNA: TGTGCCAGCAGCTATTTAGGGACAGGGGACGAAGCTTTCTTT; CDR3: CASSYLGTGDEAFF
V: TRBV7-6; J: TRBJ2-3; D: TRBD2; size: .; DNA: TGTGCCAGCAGCTTAAGACGGGGCGGGGGAGATGAGAGGCAGTATTTT; CDR3: CASSLRRGGGDERQYF
V: TRBV7-2; J: TRBJ2-2; D: TRBD2; size: .; DNA: TGTGCCAGCAGCCGGACTAGCGGGACGGGCACCGGGGAGCTGTTTTTT; CDR3: CASSRTSGTGTGELFF
V: TRBV6-5; J: TRBJ1-2; D: .; size: .; DNA: TGTGCCTCCTACCCGGGGTACTGGGCCCAGGGCTACACCTTC; CDR3: CASYPGYWAQGYTF
V: TRBV7-9; J: TRBJ2-7; D: .; size: .; DNA: TGTGCCAGCAGCCAACCTCCCCCATCTGTCGGGGCGGGGTACGAGCAGTACTTC; CDR3: CASSQPPPSVGAGYEQYF
V: TRBV13; J: TRBJ1-6; D: TRBD1; size: .; DNA: TGTGCCAGCAGCTTAGGGGACAGGGATAATTCACCCCTCCACTTT; CDR3: CASSLGDRDNSPLHF
V: TRBV5-4; J: TRBJ2-7; D: TRBD2; size: .; DNA: TGTGCCAGCAGCTTGGCCGGGACTAGCTCCTACGAGCAGTACTTC; CDR3: CASSLAGTSSYEQYF
V: TRBV4-1; J: TRBJ2-6; D: TRBD1; size: once; DNA: TGCGCCAGCAGCCAAGATGGGGACAGGGACTCCTCTGGGGCCAACGTCCTGACTTTC; CDR3: CASSQDGDRDSSGANVLTF
V: TRBV9; J: TRBJ2-2; D: .; size: .; DNA: TGTGCCAGCAGCGTGGGGAATCCGAACACCGGGGAGCTGTTTTTT; CDR3: CASSVGNPNTGELFF
V: TRBV5-1; J: TRBJ2-1; D: .; size: once; DNA: TGCGCCAGCAGCCTCCCCCTGGGGAGACTCAATGAGCAGTTCTTC; CDR3: CASSLPLGRLNEQFF
V: TRBV13; J: TRBJ1-5; D: .; size: few; DNA: TGTGCCAGCAGCTTAGGCCTAGGGGACGGCAATCAGCCCCAGCATTTT; CDR3: CASSLGLGDGNQPQHF
V: TRBV6-4; J: TRBJ1-5; D: .; size: .; DNA: TGTGCCAGCAGTCCGGGGGGAGGGCGGAATCAGCCCCAGCATTTT; CDR3: CASSPGGGRNQPQHF
V: TRBV27; J: TRBJ2-7; D: .; size: few; DNA: TGTGCCACCAAACCCCACTCGGTTTTGGAGCAGTACTTC; CDR3: CATKPHSVLEQYF
V: TRBV19; J: TRBJ2-7; D: TRBD2; size: few; DNA: TGTGCCAGTAGTCCTAGCGGGAGAAGGTACGAGCAGTACTTC; CDR3: CASSPSGRRYEQYF
V: TRBV11-2; J: TRBJ1-2; D: TRBD1; size: .; DNA: TGTGCCAGCAGCCCCGGTCATCTGTCAGGGGGCGGCTATGGCTACACCTTC; CDR3: CASSPGHLSGGGYGYTF
V: TRBV6-5; J: TRBJ1-5; D: .; size: .; DNA: TGTGCCAGCAGTTACTCCGGGATTACTAATCAGCCCCAGCATTTT; CDR3: CASSYSGITNQPQHF
V: TRBV2; J: TRBJ1-6; D: .; size: once; DNA: TGTGCCAGCAGCCCCGGGACGACAATGTCACCCCTCCACTTT; CDR3: CASSPGTTMSPLHF
V: TRBV5-1; J: TRBJ2-3; D: TRBD1; size: .; DNA: TGCGCCAGCAGCTTTGGACAGGTCACAGATACGCAGTATTTT; CDR3: CASSFGQVTDTQYF
V: TRBV9; J: TRBJ2-1; D: .; size: .; DNA: TGTGCCAGCAGCTTAACGACTAGTTCAATAATGTTCTTC; CDR3: CASSLTTSSIMFF
V: TRBV7-6; J: TRBJ2-7; D: .; size: .; DNA: TGTGCCAGCAGCCCCGCCCGCTCCTACGAGCAGTACTTC; CDR3: CASSPARSYEQYF
V: TRBV7-9; J: TRBJ2-2; D: TRBD1; size: .; DNA: TGTGCCAGCAGCGACCGGGACAGAGACACCGGGGAGCTGTTTTTT; CDR3: CASSDRDRDTGELFF
V: TRBV19; J: TRBJ2-4; D: .; size: .; DNA: TGTGCCAGTAGCCCCGGTAGAGGGGGAGACATTCAGTACTTC; CDR3: CASSPGRGGDIQYF
V: TRBV25-1; J: TRBJ1-3; D: TRBD1; size: .; DNA: TGTGCCAGCAGTGCCACAGGGGTTGGAAACACCATATATTTT; CDR3: CASSATGVGNTIYF
V: TRBV7-2; J: TRBJ2-7; D: .; size: .; DNA: TGTGCCAGCAGCTTAGACGTTGTGGGGCTTAGGAGCTCCTACGAGCAGTACTTC; CDR3: CASSLDVVGLRSSYEQYF
V: TRBV11-3; J: TRBJ1-1; D: .; size: .; DNA: TGTGCCAGCAGCTTCGGACGGGAGAACACTGAAGCTTTCTTT; CDR3: CASSFGRENTEAFF
V: TRBV7-9; J: TRBJ1-1; D: TRBD1; size: .; DNA: TGTGCCAGCAGCCCCGCCGACAGGGCGACTGAAGCTTTCTTT; CDR3: CASSPADRATEAFF
V: TRBV2; J: TRBJ1-5; D: .; size: .; DNA: TGTGCCAGCAGTGAGCCAGAGAGAGGCAATCAGCCCCAGCATTTT; CDR3: CASSEPERGNQPQHF
V: TRBV7-2; J: TRBJ2-7; D: .; size: .; DNA: TGTGCCAGCAGCTATCGAATCGGGCAGGGTAGTTCCTACGAGCAGTACTTC; CDR3: CASSYRIGQGSSYEQYF
V: TRBV6-6; J: TRBJ2-1; D: .; size: .; DNA: TGTGCCAGCAGTTATCCTTTTGTAGGGCACAATGAGCAGTTCTTC; CDR3: CASSYPFVGHNEQFF
V: TRBV27; J: TRBJ2-2; D: TRBD2; size: .; DNA: TGTGCCAGCAGTTCCAACTCGGGGGCAGGGACTAGCGGGAGTGGCCGCGGGGAGCTGTTTTTT; CDR3: CASSSNSGAGTSGSGRGELFF
V: TRBV7-2; J: TRBJ1-2; D: .; size: .; DNA: TGTGCCAGCAGCTTATACGGGCAGATTAACTATGGCTACACCTTC; CDR3: CASSLYGQINYGYTF
V: TRBV6-5; J: TRBJ2-1; D: .; size: .; DNA: TGTGCCAGCAGTGGACAGAGGGACAAGAACAATGAGCAGTTCTTC; CDR3: CASSGQRDKNNEQFF
V: TRBV10-3; J: TRBJ1-2; D: TRBD1; size: many; DNA: TGTGCCATCAGTGGACCGGGACAGGGGTATGGCTACACCTTC; CDR3: CAISGPGQGYGYTF
V: TRBV6-5; J: TRBJ1-2; D: TRBD1; size: few; DNA: TGTGCCAGCGGAACCGGACAGGTCTATGGCTACACCTTC; CDR3: CASGTGQVYGYTF
V: TRBV13; J: TRBJ2-2; D: .; size: .; DNA: TGTGCCAGCAGTACGGTAGCGGAGCTGAACACCGGGGAGCTGTTTTTT; CDR3: CASSTVAELNTGELFF
V: TRBV9; J: TRBJ1-3; D: .; size: .; DNA: TGTGCCAGCAGCGGGACAGTGTCCGGAAACACCATATATTTT; CDR3: CASSGTVSGNTIYF
V: TRBV7-2; J: TRBJ1-2; D: TRBD1; size: few; DNA: TGTGCCAGCAGCTTACTGACAGGGGGCAACTATGGCTACACCTTC; CDR3: CASSLLTGGNYGYTF
V: TRBV6-1; J: TRBJ1-4; D: .; size: .; DNA: TGTGCCAGCAGTGACCCGGGCCGAAATCGGGAAAAACTGTTTTTT; CDR3: CASSDPGRNREKLFF
V: TRBV7-8; J: TRBJ2-7; D: .; size: .; DNA: TGTGCCAGCAGCAAACAGACAGCAGGGACGGGCGAGCAGTACTTC; CDR3: CASSKQTAGTGEQYF
V: TRBV27; J: TRBJ1-2; D: TRBD1; size: .; DNA: TGTGCCAGCAGCCACGAAGACAGGGGGCTTGATGGCTACACCTTC; CDR3: CASSHEDRGLDGYTF
V: TRBV5-8; J: TRBJ2-7; D: TRBD1; size: .; DNA: TGTGCCAGCAGCCGGACAGGGAGCTCCTACGAGCAGTACTTC; CDR3: CASSRTGSSYEQYF
V: TRBV18; J: TRBJ2-3; D: .; size: .; DNA: TGTGCCAGCCGAAGGGGCACAGATACGCAGTATTTT; CDR3: CASRRGTDTQYF